Included here is one TCR beta chain sequence, with context. This entry belongs to a study of T cells expressing NK-cell markers. TCRdb reprocessed the 5' RACE reads, with one entry per CDR3 protein and no DNA. Recorded for this sample: around 550,000 distinct CDR3 sequences. CDR1 and CDR2 from the germline V gene are SGHRS and YFSETQ. The CDR3 is made up of 13 amino acids. The clonotype originates from a man younger than 30 in good health. This chain links TRBV5-1 with TRBJ2-3. Source material: blood T cells: a sorted CD56 or NKG2C T cell subset, CD4+ or CD8+ T cells, or bulk PBMC T cells (not recorded which). CDR3 loop: CASSLETWPTQYF.